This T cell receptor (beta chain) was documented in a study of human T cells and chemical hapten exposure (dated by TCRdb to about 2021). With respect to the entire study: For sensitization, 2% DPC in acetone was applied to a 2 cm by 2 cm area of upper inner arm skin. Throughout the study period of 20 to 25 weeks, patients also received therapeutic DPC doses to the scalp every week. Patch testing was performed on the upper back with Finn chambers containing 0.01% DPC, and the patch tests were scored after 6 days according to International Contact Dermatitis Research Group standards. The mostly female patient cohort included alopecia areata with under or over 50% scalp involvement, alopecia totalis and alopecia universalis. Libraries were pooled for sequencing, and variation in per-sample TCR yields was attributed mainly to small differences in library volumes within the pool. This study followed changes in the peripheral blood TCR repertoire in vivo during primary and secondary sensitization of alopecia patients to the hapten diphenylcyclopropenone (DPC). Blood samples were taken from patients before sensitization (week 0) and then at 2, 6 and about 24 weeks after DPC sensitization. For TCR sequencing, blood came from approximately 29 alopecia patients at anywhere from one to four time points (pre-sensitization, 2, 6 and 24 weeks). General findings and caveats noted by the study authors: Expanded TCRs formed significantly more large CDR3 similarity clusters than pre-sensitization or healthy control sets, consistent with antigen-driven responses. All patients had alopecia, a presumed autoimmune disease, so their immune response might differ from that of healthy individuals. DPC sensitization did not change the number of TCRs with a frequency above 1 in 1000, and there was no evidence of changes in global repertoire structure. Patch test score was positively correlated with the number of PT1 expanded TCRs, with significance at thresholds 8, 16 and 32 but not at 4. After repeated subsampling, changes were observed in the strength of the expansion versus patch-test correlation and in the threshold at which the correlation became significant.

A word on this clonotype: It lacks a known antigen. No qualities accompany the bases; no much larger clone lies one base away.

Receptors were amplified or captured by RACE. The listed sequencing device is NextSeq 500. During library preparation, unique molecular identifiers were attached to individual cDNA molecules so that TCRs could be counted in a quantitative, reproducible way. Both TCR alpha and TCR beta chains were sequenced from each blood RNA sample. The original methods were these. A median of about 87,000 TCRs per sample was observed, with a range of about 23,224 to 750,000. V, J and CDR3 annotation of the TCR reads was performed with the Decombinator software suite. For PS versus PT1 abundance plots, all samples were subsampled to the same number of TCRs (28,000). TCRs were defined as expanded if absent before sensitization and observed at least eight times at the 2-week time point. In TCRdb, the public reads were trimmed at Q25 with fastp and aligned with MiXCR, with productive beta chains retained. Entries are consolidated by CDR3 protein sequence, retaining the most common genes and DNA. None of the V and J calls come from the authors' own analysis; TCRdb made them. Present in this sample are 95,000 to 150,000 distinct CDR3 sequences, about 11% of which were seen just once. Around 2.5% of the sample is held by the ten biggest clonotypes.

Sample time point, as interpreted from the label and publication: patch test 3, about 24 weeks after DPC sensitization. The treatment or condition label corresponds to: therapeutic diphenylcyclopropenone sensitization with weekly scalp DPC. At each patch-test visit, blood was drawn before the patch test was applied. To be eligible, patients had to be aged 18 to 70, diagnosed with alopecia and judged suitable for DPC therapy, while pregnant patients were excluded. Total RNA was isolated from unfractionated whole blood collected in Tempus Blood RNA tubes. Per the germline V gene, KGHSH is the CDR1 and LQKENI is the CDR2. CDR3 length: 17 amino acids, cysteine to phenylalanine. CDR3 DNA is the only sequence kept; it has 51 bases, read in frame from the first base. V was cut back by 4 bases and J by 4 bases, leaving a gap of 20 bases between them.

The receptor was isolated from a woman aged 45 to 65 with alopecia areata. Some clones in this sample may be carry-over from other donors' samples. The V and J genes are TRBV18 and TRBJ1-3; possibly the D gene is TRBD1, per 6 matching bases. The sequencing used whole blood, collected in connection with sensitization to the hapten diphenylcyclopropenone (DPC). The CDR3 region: CASSLKSQGTIGNTIYF. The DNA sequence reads TGTGCCAGCTCACTCAAGTCACAGGGAACCATCGGAAACACCATATATTTT.